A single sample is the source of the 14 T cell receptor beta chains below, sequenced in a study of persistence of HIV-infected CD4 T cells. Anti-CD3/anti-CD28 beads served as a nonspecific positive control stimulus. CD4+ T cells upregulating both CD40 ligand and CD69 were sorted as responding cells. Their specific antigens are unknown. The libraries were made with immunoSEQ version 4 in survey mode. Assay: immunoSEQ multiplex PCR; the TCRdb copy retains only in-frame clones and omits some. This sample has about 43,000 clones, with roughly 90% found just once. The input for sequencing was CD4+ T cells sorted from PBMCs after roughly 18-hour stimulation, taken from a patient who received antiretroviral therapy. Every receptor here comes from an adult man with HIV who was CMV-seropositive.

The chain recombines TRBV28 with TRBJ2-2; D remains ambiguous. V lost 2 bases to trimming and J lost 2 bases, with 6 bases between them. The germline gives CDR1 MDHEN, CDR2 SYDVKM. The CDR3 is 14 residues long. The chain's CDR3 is CASSLIDNTGELFF. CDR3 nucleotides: TGTGCCAGCAGTTTAATAGATAACACCGGGGAGCTGTTTTTT.

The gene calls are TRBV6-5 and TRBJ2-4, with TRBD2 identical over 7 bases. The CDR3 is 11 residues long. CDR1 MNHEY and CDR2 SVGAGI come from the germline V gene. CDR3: CAAGVGYIQYF. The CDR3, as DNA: TGTGCGGCGGGGGTTGGTTACATTCAGTACTTC.

In DNA, the CDR3 is TGTGCCAGCAGACCCCAGGGGGCGAGTTCCTACAATGAGCAGTTCTTC. It translates to CASRPQGASSYNEQFF. The chain recombines TRBV27 with TRBJ2-1, with 8 bases identical to TRBD1. Germline values: CDR1 MNHEY, CDR2 SMNVEV (reference sequence). With V trimmed by 6 bases and J by 1 base, 8 bases remained unmatched. The CDR3 consists of 16 residues.

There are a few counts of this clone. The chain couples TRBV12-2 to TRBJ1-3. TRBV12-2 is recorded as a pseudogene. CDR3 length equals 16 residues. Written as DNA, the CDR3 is TGTGCAAGTCGCTTAAGAGGGCAAATCGCTGGAAACACCATATATTTT. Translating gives CASRLRGQIAGNTIYF.

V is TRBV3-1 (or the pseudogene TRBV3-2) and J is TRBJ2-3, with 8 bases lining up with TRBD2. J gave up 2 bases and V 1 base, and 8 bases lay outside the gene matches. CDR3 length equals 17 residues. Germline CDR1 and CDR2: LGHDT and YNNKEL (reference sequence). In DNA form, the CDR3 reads TGTGCCAGCAGCCAAGGGCGGGGGGCCCTCCCCACAGATACGCAGTATTTT. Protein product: CASSQGRGALPTDTQYF.

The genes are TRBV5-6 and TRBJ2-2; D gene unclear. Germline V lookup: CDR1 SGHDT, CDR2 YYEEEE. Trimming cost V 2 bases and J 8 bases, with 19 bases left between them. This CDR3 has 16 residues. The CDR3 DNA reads TGTGCCAGCAGCTTAAATAGGAGAGCCTTACCGGGGGAGCTGTTTTTT. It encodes CASSLNRRALPGELFF.

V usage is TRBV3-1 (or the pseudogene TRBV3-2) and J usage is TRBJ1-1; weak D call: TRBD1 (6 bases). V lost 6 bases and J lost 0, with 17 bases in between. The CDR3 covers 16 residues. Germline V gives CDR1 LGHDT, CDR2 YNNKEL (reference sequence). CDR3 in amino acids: CASSPQGSTMNTEAFF. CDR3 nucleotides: TGTGCCAGCAGTCCTCAGGGGAGTACCATGAACACTGAAGCTTTCTTT.

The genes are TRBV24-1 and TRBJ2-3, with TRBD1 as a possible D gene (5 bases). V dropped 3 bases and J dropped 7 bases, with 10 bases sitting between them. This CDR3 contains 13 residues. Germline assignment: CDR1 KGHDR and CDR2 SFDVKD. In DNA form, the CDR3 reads TGTGCCACCAGTGATCCCTCAGGGTATACGCAGTATTTT. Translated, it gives CATSDPSGYTQYF.

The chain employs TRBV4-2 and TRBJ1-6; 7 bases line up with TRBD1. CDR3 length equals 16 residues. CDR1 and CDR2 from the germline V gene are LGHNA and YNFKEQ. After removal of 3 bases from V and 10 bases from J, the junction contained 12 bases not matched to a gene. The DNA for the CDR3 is TGTGCCAGCAGCCAGGGATCCGACAGGGTAAAATCACCCCTCCACTTT. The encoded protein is CASSQGSDRVKSPLHF.

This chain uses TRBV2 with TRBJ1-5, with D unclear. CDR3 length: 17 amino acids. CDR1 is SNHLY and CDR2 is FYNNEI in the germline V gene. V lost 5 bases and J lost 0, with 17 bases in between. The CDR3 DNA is TGTGCCAGCAGTCAGGTGCGGTTCTATAATAGCAATCAGCCCCAGCATTTT. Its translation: CASSQVRFYNSNQPQHF.

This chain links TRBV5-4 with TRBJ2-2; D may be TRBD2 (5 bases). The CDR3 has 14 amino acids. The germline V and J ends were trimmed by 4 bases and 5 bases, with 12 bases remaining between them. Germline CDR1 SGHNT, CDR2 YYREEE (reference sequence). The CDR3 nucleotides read TGTGCCAGCAGCCAATCCTCGGGGACCGGGGAGCTGTTTTTT. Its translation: CASSQSSGTGELFF.

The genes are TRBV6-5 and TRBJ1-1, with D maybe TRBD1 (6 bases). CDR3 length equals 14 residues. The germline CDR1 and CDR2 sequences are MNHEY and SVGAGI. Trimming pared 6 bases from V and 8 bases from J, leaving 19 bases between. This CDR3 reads CASRRTADTREAFF. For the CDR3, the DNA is TGTGCCAGCAGGCGGACAGCAGACACCAGGGAAGCTTTCTTT.

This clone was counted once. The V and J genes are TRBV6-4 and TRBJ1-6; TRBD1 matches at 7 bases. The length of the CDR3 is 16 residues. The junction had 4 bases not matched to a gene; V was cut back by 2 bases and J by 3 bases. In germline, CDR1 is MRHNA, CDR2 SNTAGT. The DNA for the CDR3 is TGTGCCAGCAGTGACGAGGACAGGAACTATAATTCACCCCTCCACTTT. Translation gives CASSDEDRNYNSPLHF.

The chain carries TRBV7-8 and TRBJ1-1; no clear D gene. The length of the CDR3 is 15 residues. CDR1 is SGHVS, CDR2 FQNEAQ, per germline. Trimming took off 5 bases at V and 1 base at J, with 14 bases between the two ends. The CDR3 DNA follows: TGTGCCAGCAGCCCTCACCCTGGGCAGAACACTGAAGCTTTCTTT. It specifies CASSPHPGQNTEAFF.